A single sample is the source of the 18 T cell receptor beta chains below, sequenced in a study of T cell responses to AZD1222 COVID-19 vaccine. Assay used: immunoSEQ multiplex PCR; TCRdb lists only in-frame clones, some missing. The sample includes some 200,000 clones, more than 75% of them seen just once. Sequencing used peripheral blood, obtained 28 days after the second AZD1222 dose. Receptor source: an adult who received the AZD1222 COVID-19 vaccine.

This clone was seen more than once but under ten times. CDR3 region: CASSPGTSGSWGTQYF. The CDR3 DNA is TGTGCCAGCAGCCCAGGGACTAGCGGGTCCTGGGGGACCCAGTACTTC. The gene calls are TRBV7-2 and TRBJ2-5, with TRBD2 identical over 12 bases. The CDR3 totals 16 residues. Per germline, CDR1 SGHTA and CDR2 FQGNSA. V shed 5 bases, J shed 7 bases, and the junction held 11 bases outside the gene matches.

The chain has TRBV28 and TRBJ1-2; D ambiguous. The germline V and J ends were trimmed by 10 bases and 7 bases, with 19 bases remaining between them. The germline V gene encodes CDR1 MDHEN and CDR2 SYDVKM. The CDR3 extends over 13 amino acids. The CDR3 here is CATVYGPEGGYTF. Here the CDR3 DNA reads TGTGCCACCGTATATGGACCGGAGGGTGGCTACACCTTC.

The V and J genes are TRBV9 and TRBJ1-2; 10 bases are shared with TRBD1. The CDR3 contains 15 residues. Trimming cost V 4 bases and J 4 bases; bases outside gene matches: 7. Germline-derived CDR1 and CDR2 are SGDLS and YYNGEE. The chain's CDR3 is CASSTTGTGAYGYTF. The CDR3 DNA sequence: TGTGCCAGCAGCACCACCGGGACAGGGGCCTATGGCTACACCTTC.

The CDR3 coding sequence is TGTGCCAGCAGCCTGGGACAGGACAATGAGCAGTTCTTC. Protein product: CASSLGQDNEQFF. The chain recombines TRBV12-3 or TRBV12-4 with TRBJ2-1; the match to TRBD1 covers 8 bases. This CDR3 comprises 13 residues. V lost 6 bases to trimming and J lost 5 bases; unmatched junction nucleotides: 3.

The chain links TRBV15 to TRBJ1-1, with TRBD1 matching 11 bases. The germline V gene encodes CDR1 LNHNV and CDR2 YYDKDF (reference sequence). The V gene end was trimmed by 3 bases and the J gene end by 3 bases; junction bases not matched to a gene: 0. CDR3 length equals 14 residues. The CDR3 is CATSRDRGHTEAFF. The CDR3 nucleotides are TGTGCCACCAGCAGGGACAGGGGGCACACTGAAGCTTTCTTT.

The chain carries TRBV19 and TRBJ2-7, with D possibly being TRBD2 (6 bases). The CDR3 spans 14 residues. Trimming took 5 bases from V and 2 from J, leaving 13 bases between them. CDR1 is LNHDA and CDR2 is SQIVND in the germline V gene (reference sequence). CDR3 sequence (DNA): TGTGCCAGTAGTCCTCTGGGGGGAACCTACGAGCAGTACTTC. Protein: CASSPLGGTYEQYF.

The chain links TRBV28 to TRBJ1-2; the D is unclear. Germline V gene sequence: CDR1 MDHEN, CDR2 SYDVKM. This CDR3 spans 10 amino acids. In nucleotides, the CDR3 is TGTGGAGTCGGGAAAAGTAGCTACACCTTC. Translation: CGVGKSSYTF.

The gene calls are TRBV27 and TRBJ2-3; D is perhaps TRBD2 (7 bases). This CDR3 is built from 15 residues. CDR1 is MNHEY and CDR2 is SMNVEV in the germline V gene (reference sequence). The V end was cut by 8 bases, the J end by 1 base, with 16 bases between. CDR3 coding DNA: TGTGCCAGCCCAAGGGGGGGAGGGCGCACAGATACGCAGTATTTT. Amino acids: CASPRGGGRTDTQYF.

This clone was counted once. CDR3 protein: CASSVGDYNEQFF. The CDR3 DNA reads TGTGCCAGCAGCGTTGGGGATTACAATGAGCAGTTCTTC. V is TRBV9 and J is TRBJ2-1; the D is unclear. The germline V and J ends were trimmed by 2 bases and 4 bases, with 7 bases remaining between them. This CDR3 contains 13 residues. Germline CDR1 SGDLS, CDR2 YYNGEE.

The rearrangement uses TRBV5-6 and TRBJ1-5; D possibly corresponds to TRBD1 (6 bases). Germline V CDR1 and CDR2: SGHDT, YYEEEE. The CDR3 runs to 15 residues. With 2 bases removed from V and 1 base from J, the gap between germline ends came to 10 bases. Here the CDR3 DNA reads TGTGCCAGCAGCTTCTCAGGGGTAAGCAATCAGCCCCAGCATTTT. Amino acid sequence: CASSFSGVSNQPQHF.

The V and J genes are TRBV5-1 and TRBJ2-1; 11 bases match TRBD1. V shed 0 bases, J shed 8 bases, and the junction held 7 bases outside the gene matches. CDR1 is SGHRS and CDR2 is YFSETQ in the germline V gene. The CDR3 is 16 amino acids. In DNA form, the CDR3 reads TGCGCCAGCAGCTTGGCCTGGGACAGGGGGGTCCATGAGCAGTTCTTC. As protein: CASSLAWDRGVHEQFF.

In nucleotides, the CDR3 is TGTGCCAGTAACCCCATGGACAGGGGGCGGACTAATGAAAAACTGTTTTTT. This sequence encodes CASNPMDRGRTNEKLFF. The chain couples TRBV19 to TRBJ1-4; 11 nucleotides line up with TRBD1. V lost 7 bases to trimming and J lost 2 bases; unmatched junction nucleotides: 9. The CDR3 contains 17 residues. Germline V gives CDR1 LNHDA, CDR2 SQIVND (reference sequence).

The gene calls are TRBV9 and TRBJ2-3; D is unresolved. The CDR3 is 15 residues long. V shed 3 bases and J shed 1 base, with 12 bases lying between them. Germline values: CDR1 SGDLS, CDR2 YYNGEE. Written as DNA, the CDR3 is TGTGCCAGCAGCGGATTGTCCTCGCGCACAGATACGCAGTATTTT. Translation gives CASSGLSSRTDTQYF.

This chain links TRBV5-1 with TRBJ2-1; weak D call: TRBD1 (6 bases). The CDR3 is made up of 15 amino acids. Germline values: CDR1 SGHRS, CDR2 YFSETQ. V was shortened by 5 bases and J by 4 bases, with 16 bases between the two germline ends. The CDR3 bases are TGCGCCAGCAGTTTCGACGGGACACCTTACAATGAGCAGTTCTTC. Translation: CASSFDGTPYNEQFF.

The chain combines TRBV2 with TRBJ2-1; 10 bases are shared with TRBD2. The CDR3 has 16 residues. CDR1 SNHLY and CDR2 FYNNEI come from the germline V gene. Trimming took 6 bases from V and 4 from J; bases not matched to a gene: 9. CDR3 nucleotides: TGTGCCAGCAGGGGCCGTACTAGCGGGACTTACAATGAGCAGTTCTTC. This encodes CASRGRTSGTYNEQFF.

The V call is TRBV9, the J call TRBJ2-1; TRBD2 matches at 12 bases. The CDR3 is made up of 16 amino acids. Losses at the gene ends were 0 bases for V and 5 bases for J; bases not matched to a gene: 3. Germline loops: CDR1 SGDLS, CDR2 YYNGEE. The CDR3 here is CASSVGASGRDNEQFF. The CDR3 DNA reads as TGTGCCAGCAGCGTAGGGGCTAGCGGGAGGGACAATGAGCAGTTCTTC.

The chain has TRBV7-9 and TRBJ1-6, with D tentatively TRBD1 (5 bases). Germline CDR1 reads SEHNR; CDR2 reads FQNEAQ (reference sequence). V was cut by 5 bases and J by 7 bases, with 15 bases left in between. CDR3 length: 15 amino acids. The CDR3 DNA sequence: TGTGCCAGCAGCCCGCGGGACGGAGAAAATTCACCCCTCCACTTT. Its translation: CASSPRDGENSPLHF.

The gene calls are TRBV5-1 and TRBJ2-1; D call uncertain. Germline V CDR1 and CDR2: SGHRS, YFSETQ. The germline V and J ends were trimmed by 4 bases and 9 bases, with 8 bases remaining between them. The CDR3 is 11 residues long. CDR3 sequence: CASSLAVEQFF. The CDR3 DNA sequence: TGCGCCAGCAGCCTCGCTGTTGAGCAGTTCTTC.